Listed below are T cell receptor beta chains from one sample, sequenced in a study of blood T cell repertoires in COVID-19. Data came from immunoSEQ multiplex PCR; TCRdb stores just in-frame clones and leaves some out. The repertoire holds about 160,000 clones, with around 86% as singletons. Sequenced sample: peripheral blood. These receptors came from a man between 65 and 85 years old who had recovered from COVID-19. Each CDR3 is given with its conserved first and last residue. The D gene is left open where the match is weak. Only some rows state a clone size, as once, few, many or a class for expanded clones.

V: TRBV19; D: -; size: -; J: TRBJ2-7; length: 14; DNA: TGTGCCAGTAGCGTAAGTTCGGGATTAGGGGAGCAGTACTTC; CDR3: CASSVSSGLGEQYF
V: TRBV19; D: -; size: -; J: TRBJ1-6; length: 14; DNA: TGTGCCAGTACTGCGGACAGTCTTTTGTCACCCCTCCACTTT; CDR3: CASTADSLLSPLHF
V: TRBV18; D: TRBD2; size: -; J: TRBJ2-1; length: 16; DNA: TGTGCCAGCTCACAGGGACTAGCGGGTGATTACGATGAGCAGTTCTTC; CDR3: CASSQGLAGDYDEQFF
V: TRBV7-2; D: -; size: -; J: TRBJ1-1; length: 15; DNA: TGTGCCAGCAGCTTATTTTTTCGGGGGAACACTGAAGCTTTCTTT; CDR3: CASSLFFRGNTEAFF
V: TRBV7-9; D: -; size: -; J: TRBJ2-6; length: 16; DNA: TGTGCCAGCAGCTTGAGGGAGCTTTCTGGGGCCAACGTCCTGACTTTC; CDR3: CASSLRELSGANVLTF
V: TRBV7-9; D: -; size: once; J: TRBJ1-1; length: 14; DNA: TGTGCCAGCAGCTTAGCTGAGGTCCCCACTGAAGCTTTCTTT; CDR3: CASSLAEVPTEAFF
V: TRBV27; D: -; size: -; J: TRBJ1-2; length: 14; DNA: TGTGCCAGCAGTCCACTCGGGGTGGCGGGTGGCTACACCTTC; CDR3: CASSPLGVAGGYTF
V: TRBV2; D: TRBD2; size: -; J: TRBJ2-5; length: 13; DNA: TGTGCCAGCCTGCTGCGGGGGGGAGAGACCCAGTACTTC; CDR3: CASLLRGGETQYF
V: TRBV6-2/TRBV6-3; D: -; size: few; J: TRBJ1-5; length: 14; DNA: TGTGCCAGCAGCCTCTACAGGTTGCATCAGCCCCAGCATTTT; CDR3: CASSLYRLHQPQHF
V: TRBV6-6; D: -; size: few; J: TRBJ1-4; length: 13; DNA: TGTGCCAGCACGGAGGCAACTAATGAAAAACTGTTTTTT; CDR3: CASTEATNEKLFF
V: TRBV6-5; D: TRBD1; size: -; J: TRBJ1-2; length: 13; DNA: TGTGCCAGCAGTATGACAGGGAACTATGGCTACACCTTC; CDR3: CASSMTGNYGYTF
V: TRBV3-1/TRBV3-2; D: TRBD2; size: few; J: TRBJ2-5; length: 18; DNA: TGTGCCAGCAGCCAAGGTCGGAGTTCGGCGGGAGAACAAGAGACCCAGTACTTC; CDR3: CASSQGRSSAGEQETQYF
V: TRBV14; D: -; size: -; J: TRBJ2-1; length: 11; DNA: TGTGCCAGCAGCCAATACAGGGAGCAGTTCTTC; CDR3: CASSQYREQFF
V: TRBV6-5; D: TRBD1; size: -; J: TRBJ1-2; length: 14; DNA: TGTGCCAGCAGTTACGCGGGACAGCTCTATGGCTACACCTTC; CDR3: CASSYAGQLYGYTF
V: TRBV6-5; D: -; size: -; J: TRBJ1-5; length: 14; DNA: TGTGCCAGCAGGTACCAGGGGTCCAATCAGCCCCAGCATTTT; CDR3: CASRYQGSNQPQHF
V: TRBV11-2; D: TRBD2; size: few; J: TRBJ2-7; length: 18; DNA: TGTGCCAGCAGCTTAGAGCCTAGCGGGAGGGCCGGGAAATCCGAGCAGTACTTC; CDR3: CASSLEPSGRAGKSEQYF
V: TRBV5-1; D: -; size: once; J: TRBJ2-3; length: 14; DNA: TGCGCCAGCAGCTCAGGGGACGGTGCAGATACGCAGTATTTT; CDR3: CASSSGDGADTQYF
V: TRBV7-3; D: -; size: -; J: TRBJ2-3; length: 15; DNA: TGTGCCAGCAGCTTAAATCCGGGACATCGGGATACGCAGTATTTT; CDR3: CASSLNPGHRDTQYF
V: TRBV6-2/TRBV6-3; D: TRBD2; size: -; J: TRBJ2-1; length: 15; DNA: TGTGCCAGCAGTTACTCACTAGCGGGCTACAATGAGCAGTTCTTC; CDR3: CASSYSLAGYNEQFF
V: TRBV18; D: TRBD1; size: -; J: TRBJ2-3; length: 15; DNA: TGTGCCAGCTCACCACCCGGGACAGGGTCCGATACGCAGTATTTT; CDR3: CASSPPGTGSDTQYF
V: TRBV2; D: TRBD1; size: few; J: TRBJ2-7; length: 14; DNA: TGTGCCAGCAGTGTATGGACAGGGGTCGACGAGCAGTACTTC; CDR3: CASSVWTGVDEQYF
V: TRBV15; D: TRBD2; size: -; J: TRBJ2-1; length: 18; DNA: TGTGCCACCGGGGTACGGCTAGCGGGAGGGCCATCCTACAATGAGCAGTTCTTC; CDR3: CATGVRLAGGPSYNEQFF
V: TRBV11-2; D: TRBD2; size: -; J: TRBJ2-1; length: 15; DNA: TGTGCCAGCAGCTTAGATAGCGGGAGTGGTAATGAGCAGTTCTTC; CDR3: CASSLDSGSGNEQFF
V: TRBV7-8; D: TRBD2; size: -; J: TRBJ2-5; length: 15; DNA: TGTGCCAGCAGCCGTTCGGGGGCGGGAGGAGAGACCCAGTACTTC; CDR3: CASSRSGAGGETQYF
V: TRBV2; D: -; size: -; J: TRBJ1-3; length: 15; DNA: TGTGCCAGCAGTGAAGGTCAGGCCTCTGGAAACACCATATATTTT; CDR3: CASSEGQASGNTIYF
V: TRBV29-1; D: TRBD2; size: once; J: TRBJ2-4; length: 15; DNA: TGCAGCGTTGTGACTAGCGGGAGGGGATATGGTATTCAGTACTTC; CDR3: CSVVTSGRGYGIQYF
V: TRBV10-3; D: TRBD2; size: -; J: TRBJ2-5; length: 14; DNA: TGTGCCATCAAGGCTAGCGGGACCCAAGAGACCCAGTACTTC; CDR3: CAIKASGTQETQYF
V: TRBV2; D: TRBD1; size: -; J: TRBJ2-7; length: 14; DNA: TGTGCCAGCAGCCTCGGACAGGGGGCAAGGGAGCAGTACTTC; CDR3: CASSLGQGAREQYF
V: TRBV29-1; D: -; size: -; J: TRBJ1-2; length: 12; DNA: TGCAGCGTTGTTGACAGCTCCGTGGGCTACACCTTC; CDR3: CSVVDSSVGYTF
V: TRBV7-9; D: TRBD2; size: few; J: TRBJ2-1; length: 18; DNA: TGTGCCAGCAGCTTAGGCCCAATGCGTAGCGGGAGACACAATGAGCAGTTCTTC; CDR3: CASSLGPMRSGRHNEQFF
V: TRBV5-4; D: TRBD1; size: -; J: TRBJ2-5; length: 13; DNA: TGTGCCAGCAGCAAAGGGACAGAAGAGACCCAGTACTTC; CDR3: CASSKGTEETQYF
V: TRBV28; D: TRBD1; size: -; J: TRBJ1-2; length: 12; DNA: TGTGCCAGCAGTAACACAGGGGAGGGCTACACCTTC; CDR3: CASSNTGEGYTF
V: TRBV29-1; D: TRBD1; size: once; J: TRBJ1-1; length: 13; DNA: TGCAGCACACGGACAGGGGCGAACACTGAAGCTTTCTTT; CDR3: CSTRTGANTEAFF
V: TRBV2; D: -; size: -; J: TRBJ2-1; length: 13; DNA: TGTGCCAGCAGTGAAGGTCTAGCAGTTGAGCAGTTCTTC; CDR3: CASSEGLAVEQFF
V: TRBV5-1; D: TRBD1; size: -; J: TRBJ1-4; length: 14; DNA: TGCGCCAGCAGCTTAAAGGGGGCGGGTGAAAAACTGTTTTTT; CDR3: CASSLKGAGEKLFF
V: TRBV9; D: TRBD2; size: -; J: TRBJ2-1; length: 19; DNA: TGTGCCAGCAGCGTAGGTGCCCCCCCCTCTAGCGGGTCCAGCAATGAGCAGTTCTTC; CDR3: CASSVGAPPSSGSSNEQFF
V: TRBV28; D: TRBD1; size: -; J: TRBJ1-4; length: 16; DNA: TGTGCCAGCAGTTCCGGACAGGGGGCTTATGGTGAAAAACTGTTTTTT; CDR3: CASSSGQGAYGEKLFF
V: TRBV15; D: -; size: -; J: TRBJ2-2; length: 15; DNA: TGTGCCACCAGCAGGTCGCAATTGTCGGGCGGGGAGCTGTTTTTT; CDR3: CATSRSQLSGGELFF
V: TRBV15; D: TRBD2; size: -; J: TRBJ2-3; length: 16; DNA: TGTGCCACCAGCAGAGTATTAGCGGGAGGCACAGATACGCAGTATTTT; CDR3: CATSRVLAGGTDTQYF
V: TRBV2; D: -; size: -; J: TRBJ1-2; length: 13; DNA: TGTGCCAGCAGACAGGGAGTGGACTATGGCTACACCTTC; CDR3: CASRQGVDYGYTF
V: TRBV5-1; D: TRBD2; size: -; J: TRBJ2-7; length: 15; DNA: TGCGCCAGCAGCTTTACTAGCGGGAGACCGTACGAGCAGTACTTC; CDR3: CASSFTSGRPYEQYF
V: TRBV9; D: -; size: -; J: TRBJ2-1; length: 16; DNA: TGTGCCAGCAGCGTAGAGGCTAGCCCCTCCTACAATGAGCAGTTCTTC; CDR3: CASSVEASPSYNEQFF
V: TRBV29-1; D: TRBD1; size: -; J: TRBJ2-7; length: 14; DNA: TGCAGCGTCCAAAAGACAGGGTTCACCTACGAGCAGTACTTC; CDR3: CSVQKTGFTYEQYF
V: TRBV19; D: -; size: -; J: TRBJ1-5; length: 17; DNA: TGTGCCAGTAGTATAGTACCGGGTCTTAACGAAGGGGGGCCCCAGCATTTT; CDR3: CASSIVPGLNEGGPQHF
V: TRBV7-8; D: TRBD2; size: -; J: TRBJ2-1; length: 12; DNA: TGTGCCAGCAGCTTAGAGTGGGGGGGACAGTTCTTC; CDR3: CASSLEWGGQFF
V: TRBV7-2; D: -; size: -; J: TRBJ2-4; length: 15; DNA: TGTGCCAGCAGCCCCGGACAGATAGCCAAAAACATTCAGTACTTC; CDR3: CASSPGQIAKNIQYF
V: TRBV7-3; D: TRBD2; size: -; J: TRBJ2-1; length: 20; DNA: TGTGCCAGCAGCCCTGGACAGGGACTAGCGGGAGGACAACGCTACAATGAGCAGTTCTTC; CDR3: CASSPGQGLAGGQRYNEQFF